The entry below gives a single T cell receptor beta chain sequence along with its context. What it binds is not known. Profiled with immunoSEQ multiplex PCR; TCRdb holds only in-frame clones, not every one. In the table there are approximately 75,000 clones, 75% to 90% of which are singletons. The data are from a study of identifying expanded T cells in peripheral blood. This CDR3 comprises 12 residues. V was trimmed by 5 bases and J by 14 bases, leaving 17 bases between them. Germline V gene lookup returns CDR1 SGHVS and CDR2 FNYEAQ. Study conclusions and caveats: Variance in clone template counts between approximately 2-week samples significantly increased with total template count across all healthy donors. Differentially abundant clones: roughly 1.2 between replicates, around 17 at around 2 weeks, under 25 at four.

Collection occurred without any documented infections or immune events in donors. Sequencing used blood. This chain uses TRBV7-6 with TRBJ2-3; D perhaps matches TRBD2 (6 bases). The sequence derives from a person between 18 and 70 years old in good health. CDR3 bases: TGTGCCAGCAGCCTAAAGGGGACTTTGCTGTATTTT. It translates to CASSLKGTLLYF.